This T cell receptor beta chain was recorded in a study of cytomegalovirus exposure and HLA in healthy donors. Study outcomes and limitations: Immune exposure information available was restricted to CMV serostatus.

Worth noting for this clone: What it binds is not known.

V lost 6 bases to trimming and J lost 3 bases; unmatched junction nucleotides: 11. The CDR3 has 16 amino acids. Germline CDR1 and CDR2: MDHEN and SYDVKM. The PCR made use of 60 Vbeta and 13 Jbeta primers. This table comes from immunoSEQ multiplex PCR, and its TCRdb copy is limited to in-frame clones, with some not included. The table shows roughly 250,000 clones, with roughly four fifths occurring only once. The J gene is TRBJ2-5, the V gene TRBV28; TRBD1 matches at 9 bases. Sequencing input: PBMCs. This receptor was obtained from a woman aged 35 to 49 in good health and CMV-seropositive. CDR3 sequence reads: CASSFVWTGEKETQYF. CDR3 DNA: TGTGCCAGCAGCTTCGTGTGGACAGGGGAAAAAGAGACCCAGTACTTC.